Listed below are T cell receptor beta chains from one sample, sequenced in a study of blood T cell repertoires in COVID-19. Some clones are missing from TCRdb's copy, which holds only in-frame ones; the method was immunoSEQ multiplex PCR. The sample yields under 150,000 clones, approximately 80% seen once. Sequenced material: PBMCs or T cells enriched from blood (not recorded which). The receptor source for this set is a man between 45 and 60 years old in a cohort exposed to, infected with or recovered from COVID-19 (not recorded which). The CDR3 runs from the conserved cysteine through the conserved F or W. A D gene is named only where the DNA matches it firmly. Part of the rows lack a size; the others show once, few, many or a class for expanded clones.

CDR3aa: CASSLVLAGAAYNEQFF; CDR3nt: TGTGCCAGCAGCTTAGTGCTAGCGGGAGCAGCCTACAATGAGCAGTTCTTC; abundance: NA; d_gene: TRBD2; v_gene: TRBV7-8; j_gene: TRBJ2-1
CDR3aa: CAISVQGAGYTF; CDR3nt: TGTGCCATCAGTGTACAGGGAGCTGGCTACACCTTC; abundance: NA; d_gene: NA; v_gene: TRBV10-3; j_gene: TRBJ1-2
CDR3aa: CASSRQGEETQYF; CDR3nt: TGTGCCAGCTCACGTCAGGGTGAGGAGACCCAGTACTTC; abundance: once; d_gene: NA; v_gene: TRBV18; j_gene: TRBJ2-5
CDR3aa: CASSSRVTYGYTF; CDR3nt: TGTGCCAGTAGTTCCCGGGTCACCTATGGCTACACCTTC; abundance: once; d_gene: NA; v_gene: TRBV19; j_gene: TRBJ1-2
CDR3aa: CASSLRLAGGNTGELFF; CDR3nt: TGTGCCAGCAGCTTAAGGCTAGCGGGGGGGAACACCGGGGAGCTGTTTTTT; abundance: NA; d_gene: TRBD2; v_gene: TRBV7-2; j_gene: TRBJ2-2
CDR3aa: CASSPQGTNTEAFF; CDR3nt: TGTGCCAGCTCACCCCAGGGCACGAACACTGAAGCTTTCTTT; abundance: NA; d_gene: NA; v_gene: TRBV18; j_gene: TRBJ1-1
CDR3aa: CASSYPRQAYTGELFF; CDR3nt: TGTGCCAGCAGCTACCCAAGACAGGCGTATACCGGGGAGCTGTTTTTT; abundance: NA; d_gene: NA; v_gene: TRBV7-9; j_gene: TRBJ2-2
CDR3aa: CAWSVRVGGGQPQHF; CDR3nt: TGTGCCTGGAGTGTACGGGTCGGGGGGGGTCAGCCCCAGCATTTT; abundance: NA; d_gene: NA; v_gene: TRBV30; j_gene: TRBJ1-5
CDR3aa: CASSHYGQYTGELFF; CDR3nt: TGTGCCAGCAGCCACTACGGACAGTACACCGGGGAGCTGTTTTTT; abundance: NA; d_gene: NA; v_gene: TRBV3-1/TRBV3-2; j_gene: TRBJ2-2
CDR3aa: CASSDSGQGIYQPQHF; CDR3nt: TGTGCCAGCAGTGATTCAGGACAGGGGATATATCAGCCCCAGCATTTT; abundance: few; d_gene: TRBD1; v_gene: TRBV27; j_gene: TRBJ1-5
CDR3aa: CASRSGSNSPLHF; CDR3nt: TGTGCCAGCAGGTCAGGTTCAAATTCACCCCTCCACTTT; abundance: NA; d_gene: NA; v_gene: TRBV9; j_gene: TRBJ1-6
CDR3aa: CASSLETFSNYGYTF; CDR3nt: TGTGCCAGCAGCTTAGAAACATTTTCTAACTATGGCTACACCTTC; abundance: NA; d_gene: NA; v_gene: TRBV7-6; j_gene: TRBJ1-2
CDR3aa: CASSLAGRGEEAFF; CDR3nt: TGTGCCAGCAGCTTAGCGGGCAGGGGGGAAGAAGCTTTCTTT; abundance: once; d_gene: TRBD1; v_gene: TRBV7-2; j_gene: TRBJ1-1
CDR3aa: CASSFEGLAGSTDTQYF; CDR3nt: TGTGCCAGCAGTTTCGAAGGGCTAGCGGGAAGCACAGATACGCAGTATTTT; abundance: NA; d_gene: TRBD2; v_gene: TRBV28; j_gene: TRBJ2-3
CDR3aa: CASSEAGAADTQYF; CDR3nt: TGTGCCAGCAGTGAAGCGGGAGCAGCAGATACGCAGTATTTT; abundance: NA; d_gene: NA; v_gene: TRBV2; j_gene: TRBJ2-3
CDR3aa: CAWSGQINQPQHF; CDR3nt: TGTGCCTGGAGTGGACAGATCAATCAGCCCCAGCATTTT; abundance: few; d_gene: NA; v_gene: TRBV30; j_gene: TRBJ1-5
CDR3aa: CATSRRTYEVWNTGELFF; CDR3nt: TGTGCCACCAGCAGACGAACCTATGAGGTTTGGAACACCGGGGAGCTGTTTTTT; abundance: NA; d_gene: NA; v_gene: TRBV15; j_gene: TRBJ2-2
CDR3aa: CASSSSGTIAPANTGELFF; CDR3nt: TGTGCCAGCAGCTCCTCCGGGACTATTGCCCCCGCGAACACCGGGGAGCTGTTTTTT; abundance: once; d_gene: TRBD2; v_gene: TRBV7-9; j_gene: TRBJ2-2
CDR3aa: CATSETGPGELFF; CDR3nt: TGTGCCACCAGTGAAACAGGACCCGGGGAGCTGTTTTTT; abundance: once; d_gene: NA; v_gene: TRBV24-1; j_gene: TRBJ2-2
CDR3aa: CASSPAPKRLTEAFF; CDR3nt: TGTGCCAGCAGCCCGGCTCCGAAGAGGCTCACTGAAGCTTTCTTT; abundance: NA; d_gene: NA; v_gene: TRBV3-1/TRBV3-2; j_gene: TRBJ1-1
CDR3aa: CATWGGINTGELFF; CDR3nt: TGTGCCACCTGGGGGGGCATCAACACCGGGGAGCTGTTTTTT; abundance: NA; d_gene: NA; v_gene: TRBV28; j_gene: TRBJ2-2
CDR3aa: CASNRQGGTEAFF; CDR3nt: TGTGCCAGCAACCGACAGGGGGGCACTGAAGCTTTCTTT; abundance: NA; d_gene: TRBD1; v_gene: TRBV14; j_gene: TRBJ1-1
CDR3aa: CASSAGTVAEAFF; CDR3nt: TGTGCCAGCAGCGCAGGGACAGTAGCTGAAGCTTTCTTT; abundance: NA; d_gene: TRBD1; v_gene: TRBV9; j_gene: TRBJ1-1
CDR3aa: CASTIGRTGGEQYF; CDR3nt: TGTGCCAGCACTATCGGGAGGACCGGGGGGGAGCAGTACTTC; abundance: NA; d_gene: TRBD2; v_gene: TRBV2; j_gene: TRBJ2-7
CDR3aa: CAGGLAEGNIQYF; CDR3nt: TGTGCCGGGGGACTAGCGGAGGGTAACATTCAGTACTTC; abundance: once; d_gene: TRBD2; v_gene: TRBV7-9; j_gene: TRBJ2-4
CDR3aa: CASSEPWGGLFF; CDR3nt: TGTGCCAGCAGCGAACCTTGGGGGGGACTGTTTTTT; abundance: NA; d_gene: NA; v_gene: TRBV11-2; j_gene: TRBJ1-4
CDR3aa: CASGWSVSMEQYF; CDR3nt: TGTGCTAGTGGTTGGTCCGTGAGTATGGAGCAGTACTTC; abundance: NA; d_gene: NA; v_gene: TRBV12-5; j_gene: TRBJ2-7
CDR3aa: CASSHGAGGLGELFF; CDR3nt: TGTGCCAGCAGCCATGGAGCGGGGGGGCTGGGGGAGCTGTTTTTT; abundance: NA; d_gene: TRBD2; v_gene: TRBV7-2; j_gene: TRBJ2-2
CDR3aa: CATSSIPQGQGYTF; CDR3nt: TGTGCCACCAGCAGTATCCCTCAGGGACAGGGCTACACCTTC; abundance: once; d_gene: TRBD1; v_gene: TRBV15; j_gene: TRBJ1-2
CDR3aa: CASSLGLAGVNEQFF; CDR3nt: TGTGCCAGCAGCTTAGGACTAGCGGGAGTCAATGAGCAGTTCTTC; abundance: once; d_gene: TRBD2; v_gene: TRBV7-2; j_gene: TRBJ2-1
CDR3aa: CASSERDRGGTQYF; CDR3nt: TGTGCCAGCAGTGAAAGGGACAGGGGAGGGACCCAGTACTTC; abundance: NA; d_gene: TRBD1; v_gene: TRBV6-1; j_gene: TRBJ2-5
CDR3aa: CASSSYTGTGGDEAFF; CDR3nt: TGTGCCAGCAGCTCCTATACCGGGACAGGGGGTGATGAAGCTTTCTTT; abundance: NA; d_gene: TRBD1; v_gene: TRBV7-9; j_gene: TRBJ1-1
CDR3aa: CSARGAGPQHF; CDR3nt: TGCAGTGCTAGAGGGGCCGGGCCCCAGCATTTT; abundance: NA; d_gene: NA; v_gene: TRBV20-1; j_gene: TRBJ1-5
CDR3aa: CASSPPGVYEQYF; CDR3nt: TGTGCCAGCTCACCACCAGGGGTCTACGAGCAGTACTTC; abundance: few; d_gene: NA; v_gene: TRBV18; j_gene: TRBJ2-7
CDR3aa: CASTVGGLRGDEQYF; CDR3nt: TGTGCCAGCACGGTAGGCGGACTACGAGGAGACGAGCAGTACTTC; abundance: NA; d_gene: NA; v_gene: TRBV2; j_gene: TRBJ2-7
CDR3aa: CASSEGKAGWHF; CDR3nt: TGTGCCAGCAGTGAAGGAAAGGCAGGGTGGCATTTT; abundance: NA; d_gene: NA; v_gene: TRBV6-1; j_gene: TRBJ1-5
CDR3aa: CASSPSMVGGNTEAFF; CDR3nt: TGTGCCAGCTCACCCTCCATGGTAGGAGGGAACACTGAAGCTTTCTTT; abundance: once; d_gene: NA; v_gene: TRBV18; j_gene: TRBJ1-1
CDR3aa: CASSLERSSPLHF; CDR3nt: TGTGCCAGCAGCTTGGAACGGTCCTCACCCCTCCACTTT; abundance: NA; d_gene: NA; v_gene: TRBV5-6; j_gene: TRBJ1-6
CDR3aa: CASSSGGVWDTQYF; CDR3nt: TGCGCCAGCAGCTCGGGAGGGGTCTGGGATACGCAGTATTTT; abundance: NA; d_gene: TRBD2; v_gene: TRBV5-1; j_gene: TRBJ2-3
CDR3aa: CASRDRGRPNYGYTF; CDR3nt: TGTGCCAGCCGGGACAGGGGAAGGCCGAACTATGGCTACACCTTC; abundance: NA; d_gene: TRBD1; v_gene: TRBV19; j_gene: TRBJ1-2
CDR3aa: CASIADRANTEAFF; CDR3nt: TGTGCCAGCATTGCTGACAGGGCGAACACTGAAGCTTTCTTT; abundance: NA; d_gene: TRBD1; v_gene: TRBV2; j_gene: TRBJ1-1
CDR3aa: CASSRTGDPGEAFF; CDR3nt: TGTGCCAGCAGTAGGACAGGGGACCCGGGTGAAGCTTTCTTT; abundance: NA; d_gene: TRBD1; v_gene: TRBV6-4; j_gene: TRBJ1-1
CDR3aa: CASSFGTVIYEQYF; CDR3nt: TGTGCCAGCAGCTTTGGGACAGTGATCTACGAGCAGTACTTC; abundance: NA; d_gene: TRBD1; v_gene: TRBV7-2; j_gene: TRBJ2-7
CDR3aa: CASSRDISYNEQFF; CDR3nt: TGTGCCAGCAGCCGGGACATCTCCTACAATGAGCAGTTCTTC; abundance: NA; d_gene: NA; v_gene: TRBV7-9; j_gene: TRBJ2-1
CDR3aa: CASSVGIRDNEQFF; CDR3nt: TGTGCCAGCAGCGTCGGCATCCGGGACAATGAGCAGTTCTTC; abundance: NA; d_gene: NA; v_gene: TRBV5-5; j_gene: TRBJ2-1
CDR3aa: CASSSLSDTQYF; CDR3nt: TGTGCCAGCAGCTCCCTTTCAGATACGCAGTATTTT; abundance: NA; d_gene: NA; v_gene: TRBV9; j_gene: TRBJ2-3
CDR3aa: CANAGANGNTIYF; CDR3nt: TGTGCCAACGCTGGGGCTAACGGAAACACCATATATTTT; abundance: once; d_gene: NA; v_gene: TRBV12-3/TRBV12-4; j_gene: TRBJ1-3
CDR3aa: CSVVATGETQYF; CDR3nt: TGCAGCGTTGTTGCGACAGGAGAGACCCAGTACTTC; abundance: NA; d_gene: NA; v_gene: TRBV29-1; j_gene: TRBJ2-5
CDR3aa: CASSIGGGADKNIQYF; CDR3nt: TGTGCCAGTAGTATAGGAGGGGGGGCTGACAAAAACATTCAGTACTTC; abundance: NA; d_gene: NA; v_gene: TRBV19; j_gene: TRBJ2-4